These T cell receptor beta chains were read from a single sample in a study of blood T cell repertoires in COVID-19. The assay was immunoSEQ multiplex PCR, and TCRdb's table has in-frame clones only and misses some. The sample yields roughly 54,000 clones, 87% seen once. Sequencing used peripheral blood. These receptors originate from an older woman with COVID-19, enrolled during active disease. The CDR3 runs from the conserved cysteine through the conserved F or W. D genes are given only for firm matches.

d_gene	j_gene	v_gene	CDR3aa	CDR3nt
TRBD1	TRBJ2-3	TRBV28	CASLTGGKDTQYF	TGTGCCAGCCTGACAGGGGGAAAAGATACGCAGTATTTT
TRBD1	TRBJ2-7	TRBV14	CASSQVRGPYEQYF	TGTGCCAGCAGCCAAGTGAGGGGGCCCTACGAGCAGTACTTC
TRBD1	TRBJ1-2	TRBV14	CASRDRTLYGYTF	TGTGCCAGCAGGGACAGGACACTCTATGGCTACACCTTC
NA	TRBJ2-1	TRBV6-5	CASGTWAGYNEQFF	TGTGCCAGCGGAACGTGGGCCGGTTACAATGAGCAGTTCTTC
TRBD2	TRBJ2-3	TRBV30	CAWSRGGTSGTDTQYF	TGTGCCTGGAGTCGGGGAGGGACTAGCGGCACAGATACGCAGTATTTT
NA	TRBJ2-1	TRBV6-6	CASSYSRGSEQFF	TGTGCCAGCAGTTACTCTCGGGGGTCGGAGCAGTTCTTC
TRBD1	TRBJ1-4	TRBV19	CASKKGQTFEKLFF	TGTGCCAGTAAAAAGGGACAGACTTTTGAAAAACTGTTTTTT
NA	TRBJ2-1	TRBV6-2/TRBV6-3	CASSYPTGREQFF	TGTGCCAGCAGTTACCCGACGGGTCGCGAGCAGTTCTTC
NA	TRBJ1-5	TRBV27	CASSLHGKNQPQHF	TGTGCCAGCAGTTTGCACGGGAAAAATCAGCCCCAGCATTTT
TRBD2	TRBJ2-2	TRBV6-1	CASSEAGGSGELFF	TGTGCCAGCAGTGAAGCGGGAGGGTCCGGGGAGCTGTTTTTT
NA	TRBJ2-7	TRBV11-2	CASSPEAGRYEQYF	TGTGCCAGCAGCCCAGAGGCTGGTCGCTACGAGCAGTACTTC
NA	TRBJ2-1	TRBV7-9	CASSYGSGGWGGEQFF	TGTGCCAGCAGCTATGGGTCCGGAGGATGGGGTGGTGAGCAGTTCTTC
NA	TRBJ2-1	TRBV7-8	CASSLSRQNYNEQFF	TGTGCCAGCAGCTTATCTCGACAGAATTACAATGAGCAGTTCTTC
TRBD1	TRBJ1-5	TRBV19	CASSTIPEGGTGNQPQHF	TGTGCCAGTAGTACCATCCCGGAGGGGGGGACAGGGAATCAGCCCCAGCATTTT
TRBD1	TRBJ1-6	TRBV11-2	CASSFGTGGWNSPLHF	TGTGCCAGCAGCTTCGGGACAGGGGGCTGGAATTCACCCCTCCACTTT